These 21 T cell receptor beta chains were sequenced from one sample in a study of T cells after yellow fever vaccination. TCRdb used MiXCR to reprocess the 5' RACE reads, holding one entry per CDR3 protein. Here the sample spans about 120,000 distinct CDR3 sequences, around 15% being singletons. Sequencing used CD8+ T cells sorted from PBMCs, obtained 5 days after the yellow fever booster vaccination. These receptor sequences come from a man between 18 and 29 years old who received the YFV17D yellow fever vaccine.

This clonotype was recorded a few times. The V and J genes are TRBV4-3 and TRBJ1-6, with a weak D call TRBD1 (5 bases). Per the germline V gene, CDR1 is LGHNA and CDR2 is YSLEER. V was trimmed by 0 bases and J by 10 bases, leaving 16 bases between them. The length of the CDR3 is 16 residues. The CDR3, as DNA: TGCGCCAGCAGCCAAGATCTTTTCCAGGGAGCATCACCCCTCCACTTT. Residues: CASSQDLFQGASPLHF.

The rearrangement uses TRBV27 and TRBJ2-7; TRBD1 aligns across 9 bases. Germline CDR1 and CDR2: MNHEY and SMNVEV (reference sequence). This CDR3 has 14 residues. Trimming took 9 bases from V and 7 from J; bases not matched to a gene: 13. For the CDR3, the DNA is TGTGCCAGTCAGAGATACAGGGGGCGGTGGGAGCAGTACGTC. Amino acid sequence: CASQRYRGRWEQYV.

There are a few counts of this clonotype. The chain has TRBV20-1 and TRBJ2-1, with D possibly matching TRBD1 (6 bases). The CDR3 is 12 residues long. From germline, CDR1 is DFQATT and CDR2 SNEGSKA (reference sequence). V dropped 5 bases and J dropped 5 bases, with 10 bases sitting between them. The DNA of the CDR3 is TGCAGTGCTCAAGGACAGAACAATGAGCAGTTCTTC. Amino acid sequence: CSAQGQNNEQFF.

The V and J genes are TRBV25-1 and TRBJ1-1; TRBD1 might be the D (5 bases). Looked up from germline, CDR1 is MGHDK and CDR2 is SYGVNS. This CDR3 is built from 15 residues. Trimming took off 3 bases at V and 6 bases at J, with 17 bases between the two ends. CDR3 sequence: CASSEGTVWPPEAFF. CDR3 DNA sequence: TGTGCCAGCAGTGAGGGGACTGTTTGGCCCCCTGAAGCTTTCTTT. Based on the CDR3 plus reference TRBV25-1 and TRBJ1-1, the full variable domain is EADIYQTPRYLVIGTGKKITLECSQTMGHDKMYWYQQDPGMELHLIHYSYGVNSTEKGDLSSESTVSRIRTEHFPLTLESARPSHTSQYLCASSEGTVWPPEAFFGQGTRLTVV.

The chain links TRBV7-9 to TRBJ1-1, with D tentatively TRBD1 (6 bases). CDR3 size: 13 residues. Germline CDR1 and CDR2: SEHNR and FQNEAQ (reference sequence). Deletions cut 7 bases from V and 4 bases from J, with 13 bases between. The CDR3 nucleotides read TGTGCCAGCACCACTCTCAGGGGCACTGAAGCTTTCTTT. Protein: CASTTLRGTEAFF.

This chain connects TRBV6-5 to TRBJ2-5; D tentatively reads TRBD1 or TRBD2 (5 bases each). Trimming took 2 bases from V and 5 from J, leaving 15 bases between them. CDR1 is MNHEY, CDR2 SVGAGI, per germline. This CDR3 contains 15 residues. Here the CDR3 DNA reads TGTGCCAGCAGTTACGTGGGGGTCGGCAAGGAGACCCAGTACTTC. This codes for CASSYVGVGKETQYF.

This chain uses TRBV7-3 with TRBJ2-3; TRBD1 or TRBD2 may be the D gene (6 bases each). The CDR3 has 14 residues. Trimming pared 4 bases from V and 10 bases from J, leaving 18 bases between. CDR1 and CDR2 (germline): SGHTA, FQGTGA. CDR3 sequence (DNA): TGTGCCAGCAGCTCCACGGGGGTGCAGGGGTCGCAGTATTTT. Its protein product is CASSSTGVQGSQYF.

The genes are TRBV20-1 and TRBJ1-2, with unresolved D. The V end was cut by 6 bases, the J end by 6 bases, with 11 bases between. Germline-derived CDR1 and CDR2 are DFQATT and SNEGSKA (reference sequence). This CDR3 is built from 11 residues. CDR3 in DNA: TGCAGTGCCGGGAAGGGTCATGGCTACACCTTC. As protein: CSAGKGHGYTF.

The chain uses TRBV10-3 and TRBJ2-1; tentatively, D is TRBD1 or TRBD2 (5 bases each). This CDR3 spans 16 amino acids. Germline V gene lookup returns CDR1 ENHRY and CDR2 SYGVKD. Trimming pared 2 bases from V and 9 bases from J, leaving 20 bases between. The CDR3 DNA sequence: TGTGCCATCAGTGAGCCCGTGGGGGTAAGACCACCTGAGCAGTTCTTC. It is translated as CAISEPVGVRPPEQFF.

This clonotype was observed a single time. The chain has TRBV6-1 and TRBJ2-3; D is ambiguous. This CDR3 has 15 residues. The germline V gene has CDR1 MNHNS and CDR2 SASEGT. V lost 3 bases and J 1 base, leaving 11 bases between the germline ends. The CDR3 nucleotides read TGTGCCAGCAGTGACTGGACGGGCGGCACAGATACGCAGTATTTT. Its translation is CASSDWTGGTDTQYF.

In its sample, this clonotype was seen a few times. The gene calls are TRBV5-4 and TRBJ1-1; 10 nucleotides line up with TRBD1. J lost 10 bases, V lost 5 bases, and 11 bases had no gene match. The CDR3 has 14 amino acids. Per germline, CDR1 SGHNT and CDR2 YYREEE (reference sequence). CDR3 region: CASRRGTGDRGAFF. The CDR3 DNA reads as TGTGCCAGCAGACGCGGGACAGGGGACCGAGGAGCTTTCTTT.

This clonotype was detected only a few times. The chain carries TRBV2 and TRBJ2-7; a possible D gene is TRBD2 (6 bases). The CDR3 sequence is 14 residues long. Looked up from germline, CDR1 is SNHLY and CDR2 is FYNNEI. Trimming shortened V by 10 bases and J by 3 bases, and 19 bases separated the two germline ends. CDR3 DNA sequence: TGTGCCATCCTGACCTCGCGGGGTGACTACGAGCAGTACTTC. The encoded protein is CAILTSRGDYEQYF.

The rearrangement joins TRBV11-2 to TRBJ2-6; the D is unclear. The CDR3 is 16 amino acids. Trimming stripped 2 bases from V and 1 base from J, with 9 bases between. Germline V lookup: CDR1 SGHAT, CDR2 FQNNGV. The CDR3 region is CASSLNDFSGANVLTF. The DNA of the CDR3 is TGTGCCAGCAGCTTAAACGACTTTTCTGGGGCCAACGTCCTGACTTTC.

This chain links TRBV6-5 with TRBJ2-7; D is undetermined. The CDR3 contains 14 residues. The ends were cut back, 8 bases at V and 2 bases at J, with 16 bases in the middle. The germline CDR1 and CDR2 sequences are MNHEY and SVGAGI. For the CDR3, the DNA is TGTGCCAGCCCTTCGGTACATAGACCCTACGAGCAGTACGTC. Residues: CASPSVHRPYEQYV.

The rearrangement uses TRBV7-9 and TRBJ1-2; no firm D call. This CDR3 comprises 14 residues. V was clipped by 1 base and J by 2 bases, with 8 bases between them. Germline V gene sequence: CDR1 SEHNR, CDR2 FQNEAQ (reference sequence). Here the CDR3 DNA reads TGTGCCAGCAGCTTAGTACAGATGAACTATGGCTACACCTTC. Protein: CASSLVQMNYGYTF.

This clonotype was seen a handful of times. This sequence joins TRBV5-4 and TRBJ2-1; D gene uncertain. V lost 0 bases, J lost 0 bases, and 10 bases lay in between. Germline V gene sequence: CDR1 SGHNT, CDR2 YYREEE (reference sequence). The CDR3 is 16 residues long. CDR3 sequence reads: CASSLVVAVSYNEQFF. As DNA, the CDR3 is TGTGCCAGCAGCTTGGTCGTTGCGGTCTCCTACAATGAGCAGTTCTTC.

This clonotype showed up just a few times. The chain couples TRBV5-1 to TRBJ1-1; TRBD1 might be the D (6 bases). V lost 1 base to trimming and J lost 1 base, with 8 bases between them. CDR3 length equals 14 residues. Germline loops: CDR1 SGHRS, CDR2 YFSETQ. The CDR3, as DNA: TGCGCCAGCAGCTTGACGACAGGGAACACTGAAGCTTTCTTT. Its translation: CASSLTTGNTEAFF.

This chain links TRBV12-3 or TRBV12-4 with TRBJ1-2, with D possibly being TRBD1 (6 bases). V was cut by 2 bases and J by 8 bases, with 12 bases left in between. This CDR3 comprises 13 residues. The CDR3 sequence is CASSLSSGGGYTF. The CDR3 DNA is TGTGCCAGCAGTTTATCGTCGGGGGGCGGCTACACCTTC.

The gene calls are TRBV6-5 and TRBJ1-2, with a tentative D call TRBD1 (5 bases). Per germline, CDR1 MNHEY and CDR2 SVGAGI. The V end was cut by 5 bases, the J end by 2 bases, with 9 bases between. This CDR3 contains 13 residues. CDR3 nucleotides: TGTGCCAGCAGTCCGGAGGGGAACTATGGCTACACCTTC. Protein product: CASSPEGNYGYTF.

This clonotype was observed a handful of times. V and J are TRBV5-1 and TRBJ2-7; D unresolved. Germline CDR1 is SGHRS and CDR2 is YFSETQ. The length of the CDR3 is 17 residues. Trimming removed 0 bases from V and 1 base from J, with 17 bases in between. The CDR3 region is CASSLDWTGGGSYEQYV. CDR3 DNA sequence: TGCGCCAGCAGCTTGGATTGGACGGGCGGCGGATCCTACGAGCAGTACGTC.

This clonotype was seen only a few times. The CDR3 loop reads CSVLNIRGDYGYTF. Written as DNA, the CDR3 is TGCAGCGTCTTGAATATCCGGGGTGACTATGGCTACACCTTC. V and J are TRBV29-1 and TRBJ1-2; D remains ambiguous. CDR3 length: 14 amino acids. Germline values: CDR1 SQVTM, CDR2 ANQGSEA. Trimming removed 6 bases at V and 3 bases at J, with 17 bases between.